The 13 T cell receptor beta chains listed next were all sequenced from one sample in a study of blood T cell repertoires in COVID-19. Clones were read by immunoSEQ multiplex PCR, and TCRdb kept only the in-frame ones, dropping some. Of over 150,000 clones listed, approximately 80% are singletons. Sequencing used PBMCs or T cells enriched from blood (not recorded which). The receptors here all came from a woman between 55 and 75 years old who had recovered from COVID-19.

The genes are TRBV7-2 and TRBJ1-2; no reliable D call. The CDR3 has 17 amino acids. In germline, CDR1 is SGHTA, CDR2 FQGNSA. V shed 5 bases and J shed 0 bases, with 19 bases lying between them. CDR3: CASSQREGRLANYGYTF. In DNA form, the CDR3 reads TGTGCCAGCAGCCAACGAGAGGGCAGACTAGCTAACTATGGCTACACCTTC.

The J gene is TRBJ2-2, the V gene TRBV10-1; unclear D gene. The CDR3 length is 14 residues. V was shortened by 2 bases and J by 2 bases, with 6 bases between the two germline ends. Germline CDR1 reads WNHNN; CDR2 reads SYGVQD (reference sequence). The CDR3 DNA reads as TGCGCCAGCAGTGAGCCCAGAAACACCGGGGAGCTGTTTTTT. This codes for CASSEPRNTGELFF.

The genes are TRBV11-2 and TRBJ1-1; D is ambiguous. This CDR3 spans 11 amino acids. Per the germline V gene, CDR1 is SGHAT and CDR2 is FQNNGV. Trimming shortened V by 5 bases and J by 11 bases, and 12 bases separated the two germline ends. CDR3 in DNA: TGTGCCAGCAGCCCGACGGGGAGGGCTTTCTTT. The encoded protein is CASSPTGRAFF.

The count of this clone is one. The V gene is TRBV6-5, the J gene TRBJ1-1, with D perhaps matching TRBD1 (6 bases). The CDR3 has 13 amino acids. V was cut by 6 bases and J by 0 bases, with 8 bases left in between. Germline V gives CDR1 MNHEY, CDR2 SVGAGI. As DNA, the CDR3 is TGTGCCAGCAGGGGGGCTTTGAACACTGAAGCTTTCTTT. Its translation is CASRGALNTEAFF.

CDR3 coding DNA: TGCAGTGCCCGGGCGGGGAACGAAGCTTTCTTT. Protein: CSARAGNEAFF. The chain couples TRBV20-1 to TRBJ1-1; no firm D call. The CDR3 is 11 residues long. V lost 6 bases and J lost 8, with 13 bases in between. The germline gives CDR1 DFQATT, CDR2 SNEGSKA (reference sequence).

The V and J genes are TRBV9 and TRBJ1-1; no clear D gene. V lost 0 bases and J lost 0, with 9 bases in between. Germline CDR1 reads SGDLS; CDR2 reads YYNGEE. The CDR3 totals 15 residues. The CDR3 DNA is TGTGCCAGCAGCGTAGGTTTCAGAATGAACACTGAAGCTTTCTTT. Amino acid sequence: CASSVGFRMNTEAFF.

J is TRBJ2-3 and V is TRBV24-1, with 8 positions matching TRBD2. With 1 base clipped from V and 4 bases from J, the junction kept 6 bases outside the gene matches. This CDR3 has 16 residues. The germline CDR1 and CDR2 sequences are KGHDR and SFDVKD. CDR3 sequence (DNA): TGTGCCACCAGTGATTTCGAGGCGGGGGGCGCAGATACGCAGTATTTT. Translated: CATSDFEAGGADTQYF.

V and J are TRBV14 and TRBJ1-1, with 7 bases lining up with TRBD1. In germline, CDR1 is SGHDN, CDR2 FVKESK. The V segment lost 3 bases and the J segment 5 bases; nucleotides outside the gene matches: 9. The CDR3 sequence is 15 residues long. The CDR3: CASSQRQGIATEAFF. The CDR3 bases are TGTGCCAGCAGCCAGAGACAGGGAATTGCGACTGAAGCTTTCTTT.

DNA of the CDR3: TGCGCCAGCAGCTTTACAAAGGACTGGAACACCGGGGAGCTGTTTTTT. It encodes CASSFTKDWNTGELFF. The genes are TRBV5-1 and TRBJ2-2, with a weak D call TRBD2 (5 bases). The V end lost 2 bases, the J end lost 1 base, and 12 bases lay between the germline ends. Germline loops: CDR1 SGHRS, CDR2 YFSETQ. The CDR3 has 16 residues.

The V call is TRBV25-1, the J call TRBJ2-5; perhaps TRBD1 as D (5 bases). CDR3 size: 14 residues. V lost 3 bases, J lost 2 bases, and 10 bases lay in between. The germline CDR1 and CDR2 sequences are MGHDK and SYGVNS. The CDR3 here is CASSDRAGQETQYF. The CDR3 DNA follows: TGTGCCAGCAGTGATCGGGCAGGGCAAGAGACCCAGTACTTC.

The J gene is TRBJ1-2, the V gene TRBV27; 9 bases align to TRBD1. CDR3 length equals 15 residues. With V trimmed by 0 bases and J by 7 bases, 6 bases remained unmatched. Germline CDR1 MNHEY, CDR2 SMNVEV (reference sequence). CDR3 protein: CASSLSGTGGAGYTF. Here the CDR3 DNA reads TGTGCCAGCAGTTTATCGGGTACAGGGGGCGCTGGCTACACCTTC.

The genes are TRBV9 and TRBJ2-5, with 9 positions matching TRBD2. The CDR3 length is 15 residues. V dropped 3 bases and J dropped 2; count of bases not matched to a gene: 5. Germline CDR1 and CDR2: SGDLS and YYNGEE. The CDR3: CASSASGGQQETQYF. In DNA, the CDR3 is TGTGCCAGCAGCGCCAGCGGGGGGCAACAAGAGACCCAGTACTTC. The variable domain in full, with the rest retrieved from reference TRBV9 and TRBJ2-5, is DSGVTQTPKHLITATGQRVTLRCSPRSGDLSVYWYQQSLDQGLQFLIQYYNGEERAKGNILERFSAQQFPDLHSELNLSSLELGDSALYFCASSASGGQQETQYFGPGTRLLVL.

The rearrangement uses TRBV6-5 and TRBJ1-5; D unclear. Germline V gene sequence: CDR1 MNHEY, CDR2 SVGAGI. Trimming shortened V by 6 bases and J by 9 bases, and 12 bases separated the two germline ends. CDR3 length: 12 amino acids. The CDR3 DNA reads TGTGCCAGCAGAATCCTTACAAGGCCCCAGCATTTT. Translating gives CASRILTRPQHF.